This T cell receptor beta chain originates from a study of control samples from healthy donors and cancer patients. The CDR3 covers 14 residues. Trimming removed 2 bases at V and 0 bases at J, with 5 bases between. CDR1 and CDR2 from the germline V gene are LGHDT and YNNKEL (reference sequence). Data came from immunoSEQ multiplex PCR; TCRdb stores just in-frame clones and leaves some out. The table records fewer than 200,000 clones, 85% to 95% of them present only once. This rearrangement joins TRBV3-1 (or the pseudogene TRBV3-2) to TRBJ1-3, with D uncertain. Specimen: blood. The TCR was taken from a man aged 18 to 29 in good health. CDR3 DNA sequence: TGTGCCAGCAGCCAAATGGACTCTGGAAACACCATATATTTT. It is translated as CASSQMDSGNTIYF.